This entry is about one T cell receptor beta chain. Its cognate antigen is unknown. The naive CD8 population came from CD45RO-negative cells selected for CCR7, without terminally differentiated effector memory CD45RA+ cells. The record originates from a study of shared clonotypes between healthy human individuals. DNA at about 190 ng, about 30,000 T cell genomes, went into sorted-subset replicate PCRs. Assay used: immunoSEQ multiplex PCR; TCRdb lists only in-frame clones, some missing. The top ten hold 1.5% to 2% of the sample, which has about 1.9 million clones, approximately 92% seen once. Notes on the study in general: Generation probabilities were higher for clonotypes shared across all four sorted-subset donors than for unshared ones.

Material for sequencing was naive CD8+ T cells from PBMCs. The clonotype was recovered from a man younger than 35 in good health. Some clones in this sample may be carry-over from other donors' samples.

CDR3 DNA: TGTGCCAGCAGCCCCTCGGGGCCTAAGGGCTACACCTTC. Protein: CASSPSGPKGYTF. The V gene is TRBV6-6, the J gene TRBJ1-2; TRBD1 is a possible D gene (5 bases). Trimming removed 6 bases at V and 8 bases at J, with 16 bases between. CDR3 length: 13 residues. Germline-derived CDR1 and CDR2 are MNHNY and SVGAGI (reference sequence).